A selection of T cell receptor beta chains follows, all from one sample in a study of blood T cells in healthy people across ages. TCRdb re-derived calls from the 5' RACE reads in MiXCR, one entry per CDR3 protein. In the table there are roughly 1.9 million distinct CDR3 sequences, about 39% of which are singletons. Specimen: blood. Receptor source: a human donor in good health. Each CDR3 is given with its conserved first and last residue. D genes are given only for firm matches. For some rows the clone size is stated as once, few or many, or as a class when expanded; others skip it.

clone_size j_call d_call v_call cdr3_length cdr3_aa
few TRBJ2-3 . TRBV7-2 16 CASSLKYGLTLGTQYF
few TRBJ2-3 . TRBV4-3 16 CASSPLQGIRTDTQYF
. TRBJ2-5 . TRBV11-2 14 CASSLSGRSWEQYF
. TRBJ2-3 . TRBV7-9 16 CASSFTQGESPDTQYF
. TRBJ1-5 . TRBV7-9 14 CASSLGWGDLPQHF
. TRBJ2-4 TRBD2 TRBV7-2 16 CASSSGRSGGLGEQYF
. TRBJ2-7 . TRBV29-1 13 CSVQEPSSYEQYF
few TRBJ2-7 TRBD1 TRBV7-3 15 CASSAGTGGIFEQYF
. TRBJ2-5 . TRBV20-1 16 CSARGGQEWYQETQYF
. TRBJ1-6 . TRBV7-9 19 CASSLASLRVGPNGSPLHF
few TRBJ1-5 . TRBV6-6 12 CASSLYYQPQHF
once TRBJ2-1 . TRBV2 13 CASIRDPTGEQFF
. TRBJ2-1 TRBD2 TRBV9 16 CASSVGLRGAYNEQFF
few TRBJ1-5 TRBD1 TRBV4-2 17 CASSQRQGRGFGQPQHF
. TRBJ2-7 TRBD1 TRBV29-1 14 CSVQGTGRGGEQYF
few TRBJ2-3 TRBD2 TRBV7-2 21 CASSLTPQGSGGFTSTDTQYF
. TRBJ1-6 TRBD1 TRBV7-6 16 CASRMLPGQGNSPLHF
. TRBJ1-2 . TRBV3-1 16 CASSQDFRGLSNGYTF
few TRBJ2-5 TRBD2 TRBV29-1 14 CSVAVGGTQETQYF
few TRBJ1-4 TRBD1 TRBV15 15 CATSRDKGASEKLFF
. TRBJ2-7 TRBD1 TRBV11-2 16 CASSLQAGTGFDEQYF
. TRBJ1-2 TRBD1 TRBV7-8 15 CASSLVWTGGDGYTF
few TRBJ2-1 TRBD1 TRBV6-2/TRBV6-3 13 CASTKTGYDEQFF